A selection of T cell receptor beta chains follows, all from one sample in a study of CD8 T cells in Susac syndrome. TCRdb itself ran the immunoSEQ multiplex PCR reads through MiXCR, one entry per CDR3 protein. The top ten hold 0.12% to 0.15% of the sample, which has 95,000 to 150,000 distinct CDR3 sequences, 96% seen once. Sequencing was done on a sample of CD4+ T cells from PBMCs. These TCRs come from a human donor with Susac syndrome. Both conserved end residues are part of each CDR3. D genes are given only for firm matches. Size is omitted from some rows. Given values are once, few, many or a class for expanded clones.

size	D	V	J	DNA	CDR3
NA	NA	TRBV29-1	TRBJ2-7	TGCAGCGTACGTACAAAGCGTGTAGGCGACGAGCAGTACTTC	CSVRTKRVGDEQYF
NA	NA	TRBV30	TRBJ2-7	TGTGCCTGGAGCGACCTACAGGTCGCGAACGAGCAGTACTTC	CAWSDLQVANEQYF
NA	TRBD1	TRBV11-2	TRBJ2-5	TGTGCCAGCAGCTTAGGACCGGGACAGGGGCAAGAGACCCAGTACTTC	CASSLGPGQGQETQYF
NA	TRBD2	TRBV28	TRBJ2-1	TGTGCCAGCAGCCCTGCTAGCGGGAGGGTTGAGCAGTTCTTC	CASSPASGRVEQFF
once	TRBD2	TRBV20-1	TRBJ2-7	TGCAGTGCCACCCGACTAGCGGGAGGGATCTACGAGCAGTACTTC	CSATRLAGGIYEQYF
NA	TRBD1	TRBV30	TRBJ1-5	TGTGCCTGGAGTCGGACAGGGAACAATCAGCCCCAGCATTTT	CAWSRTGNNQPQHF
NA	NA	TRBV5-1	TRBJ1-1	TGCGCCAGCAGCGCACAGACAGTTAGGGTCACTGAAGCTTTCTTT	CASSAQTVRVTEAFF
NA	NA	TRBV30	TRBJ2-3	TGTGCCTGGAGTGTATTCGTGTGGGTCCCCACCGAGGCAGATACGCAGTATTTT	CAWSVFVWVPTEADTQYF
NA	TRBD1	TRBV11-2	TRBJ1-1	TGTGCCAGCAGATGGGACAGTTATTACACTGAAGCTTTCTTT	CASRWDSYYTEAFF
NA	TRBD1	TRBV18	TRBJ1-1	TGTGCCAGCTCACCACGGGACAGGGACACTGAAGCTTTCTTT	CASSPRDRDTEAFF
NA	NA	TRBV20-1	TRBJ1-2	TGCAGCCTGGGGCAGACCTGGGGCTACACCTTC	CSLGQTWGYTF
NA	NA	TRBV11-1	TRBJ2-1	TGTGCCAGCAGCCTCTACCCCGCCGGCGGTGAGCAGTTCTTC	CASSLYPAGGEQFF
NA	NA	TRBV5-6	TRBJ2-1	TGTGCCAGCAGCTTGGTGTACAATGAGCAGTTCTTC	CASSLVYNEQFF
NA	TRBD2	TRBV30	TRBJ2-3	TGTGCCTGGGCGCCCGGACTAGCGGGGGGGCCAGATACGCAGTATTTT	CAWAPGLAGGPDTQYF
once	TRBD2	TRBV7-2	TRBJ2-3	TGTGCCAGCAGCTTCCGTCCAGCGGGAGTAACAGATACGCAGTATTTT	CASSFRPAGVTDTQYF
NA	NA	TRBV20-1	TRBJ1-2	TGCAGTGCTAGAGATGGGCGAGCTAACTATGGCTACACCTTC	CSARDGRANYGYTF
NA	NA	TRBV20-1	TRBJ2-5	TGCAGTGCTAGAGACTCCCTGTCGGCTTTCCAAGAGACCCAGTACTTC	CSARDSLSAFQETQYF
NA	NA	TRBV7-9	TRBJ2-5	TGTGCCAGCAGCTTAGCGACAGAGACCCAGTACTTC	CASSLATETQYF
NA	NA	TRBV5-1	TRBJ1-1	TGCGCCAGCAGCTTAGGGGACGCGGACACTGAAGCTTTCTTT	CASSLGDADTEAFF
NA	TRBD2	TRBV29-1	TRBJ2-5	TGCAGCGTTGCGGTGGGAGGGCCGTTAGAGACCCAGTACTTC	CSVAVGGPLETQYF
NA	TRBD1	TRBV7-9	TRBJ1-4	TGTGCCAGCAGTTTTGGACAGGGCAATAATGAAAAACTGTTTTTT	CASSFGQGNNEKLFF
NA	NA	TRBV3-1	TRBJ2-5	TGTGCCAGCAGCCTGATGGCTAGCGAACGGGGGACCCAGTACTTC	CASSLMASERGTQYF
NA	TRBD2	TRBV24-1	TRBJ2-1	TGTGCCACCAGTGCCCAGGGGACTAGCGGGAGGGGTGAGCAGTTCTTC	CATSAQGTSGRGEQFF
NA	NA	TRBV28	TRBJ2-7	TGTGCCAGCAGGGCGACAGTCCCCTACGAGCAGTACTTC	CASRATVPYEQYF
NA	NA	TRBV5-1	TRBJ2-1	TGCGCCAGCAGCTTGGCCGAAAATGAGCAGTTCTTC	CASSLAENEQFF
NA	NA	TRBV20-1	TRBJ2-7	TGCAGTGCTCGTCCCATCTTCTCCTACGAGCAGTACTTC	CSARPIFSYEQYF
NA	NA	TRBV2	TRBJ2-3	TGTGCCAGCAGTGAAAGACGGTCCACAGATACGCAGTATTTT	CASSERRSTDTQYF
NA	TRBD2	TRBV15	TRBJ2-4	TGTGCCACCAGCACAGGCGGGACTAGCGGGAATAGGGACATTCAGTACTTC	CATSTGGTSGNRDIQYF
NA	TRBD1	TRBV9	TRBJ2-7	TGTGCCAGCAGCGTAGCAAGTGACAGGGTCTACGAGCAGTACTTC	CASSVASDRVYEQYF
NA	NA	TRBV30	TRBJ1-2	TGTGCCTGGGGGACACTGGTGGGCTACACCTTC	CAWGTLVGYTF
NA	NA	TRBV20-1	TRBJ2-1	TGCAGTGCTACAGGTTCAAGACAGGTAGAGCAGTTCTTC	CSATGSRQVEQFF
once	NA	TRBV28	TRBJ1-5	TGTGCCACCCAAGACAGCAATCAGCCCCAGCATTTT	CATQDSNQPQHF
NA	TRBD2	TRBV4-1	TRBJ2-1	TGCGCCAGCAGCCAAGATTCGGGCGGGAGAGGGTACAATGAGCAGTTCTTC	CASSQDSGGRGYNEQFF
NA	TRBD1	TRBV15	TRBJ2-6	TGTGCCACCAGCAGGGGACAGGGCGGTGGGGCCAACGTCCTGACTTTC	CATSRGQGGGANVLTF
NA	NA	TRBV15	TRBJ2-3	TGTGCCACCGCGGGACAGAGCACAGATACGCAGTATTTT	CATAGQSTDTQYF
NA	TRBD2	TRBV27	TRBJ2-1	TGTGCCAGCAGTTTACGCACCGGGACTAGCGGGAGCAATGAGCAGTTCTTC	CASSLRTGTSGSNEQFF
NA	NA	TRBV4-3	TRBJ2-5	TGCGCCAGCAGCCAAGGGGATCTCTCCCAAGAGACCCAGTACTTC	CASSQGDLSQETQYF
NA	TRBD2	TRBV6-5	TRBJ2-5	TGTGCCAGCAGGAGCGGGAAGGGAGAGACCCAGTACTTC	CASRSGKGETQYF
NA	NA	TRBV6-6	TRBJ1-5	TGTGCCAGCAGTTTCGGGACGTCGCAGCCCCAGCATTTT	CASSFGTSQPQHF
NA	NA	TRBV19	TRBJ1-5	TGTGCCAGTAGTTCCTCAACGAGACAGATTTATAGCAATCAGCCCCAGCATTTT	CASSSSTRQIYSNQPQHF
NA	NA	TRBV24-1	TRBJ2-3	TGTGCCACCAGTGGGGGGATCACAGATACGCAGTATTTT	CATSGGITDTQYF
few	NA	TRBV28	TRBJ2-5	TGTGCCAGCAGTCCCGGGGCCCAAGAGACCCAGTACTTC	CASSPGAQETQYF
NA	NA	TRBV3-1	TRBJ1-1	TGTGCCAGCAGCCAAGATTTAGTGAACACTGAAGCTTTCTTT	CASSQDLVNTEAFF
NA	TRBD1	TRBV5-4	TRBJ2-5	TGTGCCAGCAGCTCCGGGACAGGGGGAAGCCAAGAGACCCAGTACTTC	CASSSGTGGSQETQYF
NA	TRBD1	TRBV29-1	TRBJ1-5	TGCAGCGCCAGGGGGACAGACCCCAATCAGCCCCAGCATTTT	CSARGTDPNQPQHF